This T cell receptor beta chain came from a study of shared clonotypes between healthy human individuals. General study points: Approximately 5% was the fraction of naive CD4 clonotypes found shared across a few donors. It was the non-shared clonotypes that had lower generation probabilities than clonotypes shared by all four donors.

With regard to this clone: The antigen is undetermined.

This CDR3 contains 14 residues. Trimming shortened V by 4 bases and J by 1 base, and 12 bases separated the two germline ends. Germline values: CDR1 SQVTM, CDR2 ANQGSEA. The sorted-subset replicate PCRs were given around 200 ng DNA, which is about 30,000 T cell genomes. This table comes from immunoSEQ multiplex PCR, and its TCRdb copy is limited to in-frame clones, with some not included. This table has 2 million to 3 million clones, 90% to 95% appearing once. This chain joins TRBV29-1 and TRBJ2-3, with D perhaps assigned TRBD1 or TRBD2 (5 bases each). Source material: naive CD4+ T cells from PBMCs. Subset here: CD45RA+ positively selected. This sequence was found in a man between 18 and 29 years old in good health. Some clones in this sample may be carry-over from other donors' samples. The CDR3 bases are TGCAGCGTTGTTGGGACGATTGGCACAGATACGCAGTATTTT. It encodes CSVVGTIGTDTQYF.